This T cell receptor beta chain emerged from a study of cytomegalovirus exposure and HLA in healthy donors. Study-wide context: A subsequent analysis stated that the roughly 130 validation repertoires were run on the same platform as the approximately 610 first-cohort repertoires. General study results and limits: Overall, approximately 180 TCR beta chains were annotated as cytomegalovirus-associated.

Using immunoSEQ multiplex PCR, the repertoire was profiled, and TCRdb retains in-frame clones only, with some absent. The table has more than 70,000 clones, 94% seen once. The donors formed part of the roughly 120-subject validation cohort, distinct from the approximately 670-subject first cohort. Comment on this clone: Its antigen is not known.

Sequences were obtained from PBMCs. The TCR sequence derives from a woman under 30 in good health and CMV-seronegative.

CDR3 loop: CASSPQGSLDIQYF. CDR3 DNA sequence: TGTGCCAGCAGCCCACAGGGGTCCCTAGACATTCAGTACTTC. J is TRBJ2-4 and V is TRBV5-6, with 7 nucleotides matching TRBD1. V was clipped by 4 bases and J by 8 bases; unmatched bases: 9. CDR3 size: 14 residues. The germline CDR1 and CDR2 sequences are SGHDT and YYEEEE.